This T cell receptor (beta chain) is drawn from a study of HIV-infected children after antiretroviral therapy interruption. As for the study in general: Children's median ages were 9.5 years and 8 years by group. Interruption-arm sampling covered weeks 0, 12, interruption end (24 or 48), and about 3 years post-study.

This clonotype was found many times. Its antigen is not known. Trimming shortened V by 4 bases and J by 2 bases, and 8 bases separated the two germline ends. The CDR3 is 13 residues long. Germline-derived CDR1 and CDR2 are SNHLY and FYNNEI. Treatment meaning: PENTA 11 planned treatment interruption arm or continuous ART arm. Naive CD4+ CD45RA+ CD45RO- T cells were sorted from thawed PBMCs. General study points: After treatment interruption started, naive CD4+ CDR3 overlap across time points dropped.

A 3' RACE protocol on RNA, with unique molecular identifiers, produced the TCR library. MiXCR was run by TCRdb on the 3' RACE reads, yielding one entry per CDR3 protein. In the table there are some 51,000 distinct CDR3 sequences, more than 3.5% of which are singletons. The clonotype comes from a pool of human donors with HIV. The chain is built from TRBV2 and TRBJ1-1, with D possibly TRBD1 on 6 matching bases. This material consisted of CD45RA+ CD4+ T cells from PBMCs, pooled from several time points, taken from a donor given antiretroviral therapy, either interrupted or continuous. Subset indicated: naive CD4+ CD45RA+ CD45RO- T cells. This CDR3 is CASSADRNTEAFF. The CDR3 DNA is TGTGCCAGCAGTGCGGACAGAAACACTGAAGCTTTCTTT.